This T cell receptor beta chain comes out of a study of identifying expanded T cells in peripheral blood. Overall study findings and caveats: Approximately 1.2 clones differed between technical replicates, versus around 15 and 19 over time. Roughly 2-week clone count variance significantly increased as total template count grew.

During the collection period, no donor immune events like infections were recorded. TCRdb's copy holds only in-frame clones and misses some; the assay was immunoSEQ multiplex PCR. Altogether 84,000 or so clones are present, about 89% being singletons, with the ten largest covering 2.8%. Unmatched junction bases numbered 8, after V lost 4 bases and J lost 3 bases. The CDR3 consists of 15 residues. Germline V gene sequence: CDR1 MNHEY, CDR2 SVGAGI. Details on this clone: Its antigen is currently unknown.

The sample was blood. This sequence originates from a person aged 18-70 years in good health. The gene calls are TRBV6-5 and TRBJ1-1; 7 bases are shared with TRBD1. CDR3: CASSSVDRLHTEAFF. The CDR3 DNA follows: TGTGCCAGCAGTTCCGTGGACAGGCTGCACACTGAAGCTTTCTTT.